This entry is about one T cell receptor beta chain. The antigen remains unidentified. These data are taken from a study of T cell repertoires in cytomegalovirus infection. In the study overall: It was the public TCR beta signatures that indicated both CMV infection and matching HLA type. The study's findings and limits: CMV carriers with the relevant HLA were identified by cumulative public TCR beta family frequency. CMV-specific TCR beta clonotypes restricted by HLA-C dominated the ex vivo response.

One entry per CDR3 protein results from TCRdb running MiXCR on the reads. The data hold about 920,000 distinct CDR3 sequences, with less than 40% observed a single time. The CDR3 extends over 14 amino acids. With 1 base clipped from V and 4 bases from J, the junction kept 2 bases outside the gene matches. Sequenced here: cultured CD8+ T cells from PBMCs, sampled from culture after CMV antigen stimulation. The source of this sequence is a human donor in good health (CMV status not recorded). Some clones in this sample may be carry-over from other donors' samples. The chain is built from TRBV12-3 or TRBV12-4 and TRBJ1-2; 8 bases align to TRBD1. The CDR3 nucleotides are TGTGCCAGCAGTTTAGAGGACAGGGTCTATGGCTACACCTTC. It codes for CASSLEDRVYGYTF.